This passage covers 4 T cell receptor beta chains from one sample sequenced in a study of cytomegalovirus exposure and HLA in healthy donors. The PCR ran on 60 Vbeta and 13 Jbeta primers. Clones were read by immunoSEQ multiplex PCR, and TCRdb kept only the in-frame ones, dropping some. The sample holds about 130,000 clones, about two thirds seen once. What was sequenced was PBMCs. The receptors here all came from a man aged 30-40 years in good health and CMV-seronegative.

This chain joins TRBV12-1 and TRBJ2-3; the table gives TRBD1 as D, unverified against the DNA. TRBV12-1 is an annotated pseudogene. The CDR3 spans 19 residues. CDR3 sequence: CASRPTRPGTGYGRDTQYF. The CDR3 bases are TGTGCCAGCAGGCCGACCCGTCCCGGGACAGGGTACGGACGTGATACGCAGTATTTT.

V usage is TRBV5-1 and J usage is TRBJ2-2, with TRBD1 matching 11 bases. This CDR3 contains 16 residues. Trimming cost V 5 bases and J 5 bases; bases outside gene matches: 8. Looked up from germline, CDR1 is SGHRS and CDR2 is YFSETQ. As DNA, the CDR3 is TGCGCCAGCAGTCTTACCGGGACAGGGGGGACCGGGGAGCTGTTTTTT. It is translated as CASSLTGTGGTGELFF.

For the CDR3, the DNA is TGTGCCAGCAGGCAAGGGACAGGGGATCAATACGAGCAGTACTTC. Protein product: CASRQGTGDQYEQYF. V is TRBV7-2 and J is TRBJ2-7; TRBD1 matches at 10 bases. J was trimmed by 4 bases and V by 6 bases; bases with no gene match: 9. Germline V gives CDR1 SGHTA, CDR2 FQGNSA. The CDR3 totals 15 residues.

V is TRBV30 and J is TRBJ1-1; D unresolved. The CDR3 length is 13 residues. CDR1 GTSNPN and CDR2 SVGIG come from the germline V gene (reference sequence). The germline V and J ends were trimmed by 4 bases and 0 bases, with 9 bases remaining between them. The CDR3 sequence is CAWNVNMNTEAFF. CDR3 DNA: TGTGCCTGGAATGTCAACATGAACACTGAAGCTTTCTTT.